These 19 T cell receptor beta chains came from one sample sequenced in a study of post-analysis software for immune sequencing data. The antigens these receptors bind are not known. Carried by the TCR beta cDNA libraries were unique molecular identifiers. One entry per CDR3 protein, called by TCRdb with MiXCR from the PCR reads. This sample yields hundreds of thousands of distinct CDR3 sequences, of which about 32% are seen a single time; around 0.55% belongs to the top ten. Findings of the study overall: The study found TRBV5-6, TRBV5-1 and TRBV20-1 among a few TRBV segments more frequent in patients than controls.

The sample was blood. Receptor source: a girl aged 5 to 17 with multiple sclerosis.

As for this clonotype: This may stem from a read error, because a much larger clone lies one nucleotide away. This rearrangement joins TRBV28 to TRBJ2-3, with D possibly being TRBD2 (5 bases). The CDR3 contains 12 residues. Germline lookup yields CDR1 MDHEN and CDR2 SYDVKM. The V gene lost 6 bases and the J gene lost 4 bases, with 8 bases spanning the gap. The CDR3: CASSPEADTQYF. The CDR3 nucleotides are TGTGCCAGCAGCCCGGAGGCAGATACGCAGTATTTT.

This clonotype was detected only a few times. This chain joins TRBV4-1 and TRBJ2-1; D may be TRBD1 (5 bases). Trimming removed 1 base from V and 2 bases from J, with 12 bases in between. The CDR3 consists of 16 residues. Germline lookup yields CDR1 MGHRA and CDR2 YSYEKL. CDR3 DNA: TGCGCCAGCAGCCAAGTCCAGGGAACAACCTACAATGAGCAGTTCTTC. Translating it yields CASSQVQGTTYNEQFF.

This clonotype was detected only a few times. This chain connects TRBV7-2 to TRBJ1-2; TRBD1 aligns across 9 bases. CDR3 length: 15 residues. The germline V gene has CDR1 SGHTA and CDR2 FQGNSA. V lost 2 bases to trimming and J lost 4 bases; unmatched junction nucleotides: 5. The CDR3 DNA follows: TGTGCCAGCAGCTTAAATGGACAGGGGATCTATGGCTACACCTTC. Protein: CASSLNGQGIYGYTF. Variable domain in full (rest from reference TRBV7-2 and TRBJ1-2): GAGVSQSPSNKVTEKGKDVELRCDPISGHTALYWYRQSLGQGLEFLIYFQGNSAPDKSGLPSDRFSAERTGGSVSTLTIQRTQQEDSAVYLCASSLNGQGIYGYTFGSGTRLTVV.

This chain connects TRBV20-1 to TRBJ2-1; weak D call: TRBD2 (5 bases). CDR1 and CDR2 (germline): DFQATT, SNEGSKA (reference sequence). The CDR3 extends over 12 amino acids. The ends were cut back, 4 bases at V and 9 bases at J, with 13 bases in the middle. The CDR3 spells CSATPRLFEQFF. The DNA for the CDR3 is TGCAGTGCTACACCACGACTATTTGAGCAGTTCTTC.

A single count supports this clonotype. One end of the junction fails to match germline, which may point to a read error. This sequence joins TRBV9 and TRBJ1-2; 7 bases line up with TRBD1. Looked up from germline, CDR1 is SGDLS and CDR2 is YYNGEE. The CDR3 runs to 13 residues. Here the CDR3 reads CVSRDRDSYGYTF. The CDR3 DNA follows: TGTGTCAGCAGAGACCGGGACAGCTATGGCTACACCTTC.

This clonotype was seen only a few times. V usage is TRBV4-1 and J usage is TRBJ1-1; 8 bases are shared with TRBD1. Trimming took 4 bases from V and 4 from J; bases not matched to a gene: 8. This CDR3 comprises 15 residues. CDR1 and CDR2 from the germline V gene are MGHRA and YSYEKL. The CDR3 loop is CASSRTGWGGTEAFF. DNA for the CDR3: TGCGCCAGCAGCCGGACAGGGTGGGGCGGCACTGAAGCTTTCTTT.

This clonotype was seen a handful of times. The chain combines TRBV7-2 with TRBJ1-5; no clear D. From germline, CDR1 is SGHTA and CDR2 FQGNSA. With 4 bases removed from V and 2 bases from J, the gap between germline ends came to 6 bases. The CDR3 covers 13 residues. CDR3 amino acids: CASSSDGNQPQHF. CDR3 sequence (DNA): TGTGCCAGCAGCTCAGATGGCAATCAGCCCCAGCATTTT.

V gene TRBV28 combines with J gene TRBJ2-7, with D perhaps matching TRBD1 (5 bases). V was cut by 3 bases and J by 3 bases, with 9 bases left in between. The length of the CDR3 is 13 residues. The germline V gene encodes CDR1 MDHEN and CDR2 SYDVKM. The CDR3: CASSFAGNYEQYF. DNA for the CDR3: TGTGCCAGCAGTTTCGCAGGGAACTACGAGCAGTACTTC. The whole variable domain, filled in from reference TRBV28 and TRBJ2-7, reads DVKVTQSSRYLVKRTGEKVFLECVQDMDHENMFWYRQDPGLGLRLIYFSYDVKMKEKGDIPEGYSVSREKKERFSLILESASTNQTSMYLCASSFAGNYEQYFGPGTRLTVT.

This clonotype was counted a few times. The chain is built from TRBV20-1 and TRBJ2-4; 15 bases are shared with TRBD2. The trim removed 2 bases at V and 8 bases at J, leaving 10 bases unmatched. Looked up from germline, CDR1 is DFQATT and CDR2 is SNEGSKA (reference sequence). The CDR3 sequence is 17 residues long. The CDR3 loop is CSARQPGLAGGRYIQYF. The CDR3 bases are TGCAGTGCTAGACAACCGGGACTAGCGGGAGGCCGATACATTCAGTACTTC.

The chain recombines TRBV28 with TRBJ2-1; 8 bases align to TRBD2. Germline V gene lookup returns CDR1 MDHEN and CDR2 SYDVKM. CDR3 length: 17 amino acids. V trimming: 1 base; J trimming: 2 bases; junction bases outside the gene matches: 7. The CDR3: CASSLSPAGAAYNEQFF. In DNA form, the CDR3 reads TGTGCCAGCAGTTTATCTCCAGCGGGGGCCGCCTACAATGAGCAGTTCTTC.

V is TRBV20-1 and J is TRBJ2-7, with 7 bases matching TRBD2. V shed 8 bases, J shed 0 bases, and the junction held 10 bases outside the gene matches. The CDR3 consists of 14 residues. The germline CDR1 and CDR2 sequences are DFQATT and SNEGSKA (reference sequence). The CDR3 region has the DNA TGCAGTAGCGTGTCTGGCGGGAGCTCCTACGAGCAGTACTTC. It translates to CSSVSGGSSYEQYF.

This clonotype was seen a few times. The chain employs TRBV5-1 and TRBJ2-1, with 7 bases fitting TRBD2. The CDR3 sequence is 14 residues long. CDR1 is SGHRS, CDR2 YFSETQ, per germline. The junction had 5 bases not matched to a gene; V was cut back by 0 bases and J by 8 bases. CDR3 amino acids: CASSLAGGIDEQFF. In DNA form, the CDR3 reads TGCGCCAGCAGCTTGGCCGGGGGGATCGATGAGCAGTTCTTC.

The chain has TRBV6-8 and TRBJ2-7; D unclear. V lost 6 bases, J lost 0 bases, and 12 bases lay in between. The V gene's germline CDR1 is MNHGY and CDR2 SAAAGT. This CDR3 contains 14 residues. The DNA of the CDR3 is TGTGCCAGCAGGCCGGGCTGCAGCTCCTACGAGCAGTACTTC. This sequence encodes CASRPGCSSYEQYF.

This clonotype occurred a few times. CDR3 residues: CASRVLYEQFF. The CDR3 DNA follows: TGTGCCAGCCGTGTTCTGTATGAGCAGTTCTTC. V gene TRBV6-5 combines with J gene TRBJ2-1; D is ambiguous. V lost 8 bases to trimming and J lost 8 bases, with 10 bases between them. Germline CDR1 reads MNHEY; CDR2 reads SVGAGI. There are 11 residues in the CDR3.

This sequence joins TRBV20-1 and TRBJ2-1; 10 bases match TRBD2. V was pared by 0 bases and J by 3 bases, with 5 bases of the junction left unmatched. The germline V gene encodes CDR1 DFQATT and CDR2 SNEGSKA (reference sequence). The CDR3 loop spans 16 amino acids. CDR3 protein: CSARDRSGRDYNEQFF. CDR3 nucleotide sequence: TGCAGTGCTAGAGATCGAAGCGGGAGGGACTACAATGAGCAGTTCTTC.

This clonotype turned up a few times. This chain links TRBV7-2 with TRBJ1-2, with D unresolved. V dropped 1 base and J dropped 0 bases, with 12 bases sitting between them. CDR3 length: 16 amino acids. CDR1 and CDR2 (germline): SGHTA, FQGNSA. This CDR3 is CASSLDFGGTNYGYTF. Written as DNA, the CDR3 is TGTGCCAGCAGCTTAGATTTTGGCGGAACTAACTATGGCTACACCTTC.

This clonotype has a handful of counts. The chain's CDR3 is CASKLDSTDTQYF. The CDR3 DNA reads as TGTGCCAGCAAACTGGACAGCACAGATACGCAGTATTTT. The V and J genes are TRBV27 and TRBJ2-3; D is uncertain. Trimming took 7 bases from V and 0 from J, leaving 8 bases between them. CDR3 length: 13 residues. CDR1 is MNHEY and CDR2 is SMNVEV in the germline V gene (reference sequence).

This chain links TRBV29-1 with TRBJ2-5; TRBD2 aligns across 9 bases. Germline V gene sequence: CDR1 SQVTM, CDR2 ANQGSEA. With V trimmed by 7 bases and J by 11 bases, 14 bases remained unmatched. The CDR3 sequence is 13 residues long. The CDR3 DNA reads TGCAGCGCTAGCGGGACATACCTTGGGGAGCAGTACTTC. Translating gives CSASGTYLGEQYF.

This clonotype was observed a handful of times. The chain uses TRBV20-1 and TRBJ2-7; 9 bases map to TRBD1. The CDR3 consists of 15 residues. V shed 5 bases and J 4 bases; nucleotides not matched to a gene: 12. The germline CDR1 and CDR2 sequences are DFQATT and SNEGSKA (reference sequence). The CDR3 spells CSASKPGTGLYEQYF. The CDR3 coding sequence is TGCAGTGCTTCGAAGCCCGGGACAGGGTTGTACGAGCAGTACTTC.